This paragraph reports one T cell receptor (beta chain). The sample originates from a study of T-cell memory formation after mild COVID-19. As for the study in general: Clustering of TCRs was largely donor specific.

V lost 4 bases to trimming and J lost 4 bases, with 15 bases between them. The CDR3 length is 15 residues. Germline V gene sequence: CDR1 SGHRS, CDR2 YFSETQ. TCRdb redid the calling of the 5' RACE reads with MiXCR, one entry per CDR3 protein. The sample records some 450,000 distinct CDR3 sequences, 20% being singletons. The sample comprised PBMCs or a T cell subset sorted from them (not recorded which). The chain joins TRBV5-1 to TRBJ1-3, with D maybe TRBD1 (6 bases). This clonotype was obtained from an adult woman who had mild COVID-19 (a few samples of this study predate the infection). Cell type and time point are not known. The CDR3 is CASSVTGFSGNTIYF. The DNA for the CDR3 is TGCGCCAGCAGCGTGACAGGATTCTCCGGAAACACCATATATTTT.